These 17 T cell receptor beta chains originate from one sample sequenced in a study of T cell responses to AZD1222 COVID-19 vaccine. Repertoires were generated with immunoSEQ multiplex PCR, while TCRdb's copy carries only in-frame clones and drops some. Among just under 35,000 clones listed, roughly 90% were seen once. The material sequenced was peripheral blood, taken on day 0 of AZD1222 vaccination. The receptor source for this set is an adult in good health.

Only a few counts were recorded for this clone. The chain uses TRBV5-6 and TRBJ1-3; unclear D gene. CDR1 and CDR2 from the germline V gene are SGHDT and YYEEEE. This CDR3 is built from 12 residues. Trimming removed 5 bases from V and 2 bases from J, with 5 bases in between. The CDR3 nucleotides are TGTGCCAGCAGGGGAACTGGAAACACCATATATTTT. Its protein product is CASRGTGNTIYF. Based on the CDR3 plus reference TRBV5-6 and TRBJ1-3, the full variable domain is DAGVTQSPTHLIKTRGQQVTLRCSPKSGHDTVSWYQQALGQGPQFIFQYYEEEERQRGNFPDRFSGHQFPNYSSELNVNALLLGDSALYLCASRGTGNTIYFGEGSWLTVV.

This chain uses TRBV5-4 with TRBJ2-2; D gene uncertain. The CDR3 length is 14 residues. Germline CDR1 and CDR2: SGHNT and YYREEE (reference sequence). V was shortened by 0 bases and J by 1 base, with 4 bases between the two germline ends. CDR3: CASSLAGNTGELFF. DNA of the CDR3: TGTGCCAGCAGCTTGGCAGGGAACACCGGGGAGCTGTTTTTT.

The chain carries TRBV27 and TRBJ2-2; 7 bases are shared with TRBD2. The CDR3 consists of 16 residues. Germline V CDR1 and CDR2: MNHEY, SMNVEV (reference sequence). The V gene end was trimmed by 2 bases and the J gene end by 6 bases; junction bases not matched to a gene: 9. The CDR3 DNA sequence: TGTGCCAGCAGTTTAGAATCTTGGGGGGGAGCCGGGGAGCTGTTTTTT. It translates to CASSLESWGGAGELFF.

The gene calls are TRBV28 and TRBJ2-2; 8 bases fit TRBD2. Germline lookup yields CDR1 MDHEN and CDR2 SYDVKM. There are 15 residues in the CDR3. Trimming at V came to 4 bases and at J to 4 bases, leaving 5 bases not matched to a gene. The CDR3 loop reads CASSSREEITGELFF. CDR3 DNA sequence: TGTGCCAGCAGTTCGCGGGAGGAGATCACCGGGGAGCTGTTTTTT.

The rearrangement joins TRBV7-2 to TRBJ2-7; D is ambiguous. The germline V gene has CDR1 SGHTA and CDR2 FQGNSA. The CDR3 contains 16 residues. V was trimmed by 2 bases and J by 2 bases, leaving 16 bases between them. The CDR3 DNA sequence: TGTGCCAGCAGCTTAATTCGTAGCCAGCGAACCTACGAGCAGTACTTC. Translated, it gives CASSLIRSQRTYEQYF.

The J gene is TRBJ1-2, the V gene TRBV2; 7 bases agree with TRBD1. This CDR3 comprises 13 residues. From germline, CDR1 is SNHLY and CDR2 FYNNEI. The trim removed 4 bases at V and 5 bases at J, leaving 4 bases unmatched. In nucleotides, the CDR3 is TGTGCCAGCAGTGTAGCACAGGGGTATGGCTACACCTTC. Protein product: CASSVAQGYGYTF.

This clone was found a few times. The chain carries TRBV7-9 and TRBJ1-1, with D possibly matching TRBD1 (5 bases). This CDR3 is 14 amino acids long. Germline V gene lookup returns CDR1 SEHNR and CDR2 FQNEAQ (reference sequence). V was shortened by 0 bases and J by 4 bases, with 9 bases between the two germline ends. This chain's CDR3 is CASSLAQGLTEAFF. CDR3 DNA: TGTGCCAGCAGCTTAGCGCAGGGCCTCACTGAAGCTTTCTTT.

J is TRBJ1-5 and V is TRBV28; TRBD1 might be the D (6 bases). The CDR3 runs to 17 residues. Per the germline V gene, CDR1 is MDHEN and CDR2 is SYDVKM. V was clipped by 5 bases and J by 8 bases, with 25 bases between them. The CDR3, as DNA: TGTGCCAGCAGTCCTCCTCGACGGGGGGCGTCCCGGGAGCCCCAGCATTTT. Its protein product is CASSPPRRGASREPQHF.

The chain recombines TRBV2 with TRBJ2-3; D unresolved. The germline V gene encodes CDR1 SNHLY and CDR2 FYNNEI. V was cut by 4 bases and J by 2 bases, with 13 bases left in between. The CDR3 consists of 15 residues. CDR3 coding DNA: TGTGCCAGCAGTGCTCTGAATAGATACACAGATACGCAGTATTTT. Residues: CASSALNRYTDTQYF.

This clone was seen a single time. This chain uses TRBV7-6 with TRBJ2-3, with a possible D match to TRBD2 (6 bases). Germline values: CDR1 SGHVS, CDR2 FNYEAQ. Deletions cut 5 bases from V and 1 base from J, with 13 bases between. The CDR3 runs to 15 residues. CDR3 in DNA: TGTGCCAGCAGCCCTGACGGGGGACGCACAGATACGCAGTATTTT. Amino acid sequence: CASSPDGGRTDTQYF.

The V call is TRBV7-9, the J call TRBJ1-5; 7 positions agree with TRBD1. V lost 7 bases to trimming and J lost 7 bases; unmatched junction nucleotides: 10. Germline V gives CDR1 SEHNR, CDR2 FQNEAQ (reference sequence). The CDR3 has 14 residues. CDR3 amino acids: CASNSAQGGQPQHF. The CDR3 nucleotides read TGTGCCAGCAACTCCGCTCAGGGGGGCCAGCCCCAGCATTTT.

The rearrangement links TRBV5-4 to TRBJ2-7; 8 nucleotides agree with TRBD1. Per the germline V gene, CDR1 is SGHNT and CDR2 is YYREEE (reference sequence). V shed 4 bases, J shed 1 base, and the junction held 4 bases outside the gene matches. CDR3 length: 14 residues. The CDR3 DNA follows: TGTGCCAGCAGCAGCCGGGACAGGTCCTACGAGCAGTACTTC. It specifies CASSSRDRSYEQYF. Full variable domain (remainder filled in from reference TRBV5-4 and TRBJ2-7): ETGVTQSPTHLIKTRGQQVTLRCSSQSGHNTVSWYQQALGQGPQFIFQYYREEENGRGNFPPRFSGLQFPNYSSELNVNALELDDSALYLCASSSRDRSYEQYFGPGTRLTVT.

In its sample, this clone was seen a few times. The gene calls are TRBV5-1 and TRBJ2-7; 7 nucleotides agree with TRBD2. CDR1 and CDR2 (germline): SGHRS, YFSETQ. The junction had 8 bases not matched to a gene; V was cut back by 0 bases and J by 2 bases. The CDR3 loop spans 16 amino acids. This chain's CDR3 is CASSLGGGDDTYEQYF. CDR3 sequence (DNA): TGCGCCAGCAGCTTGGGGGGAGGGGATGATACCTACGAGCAGTACTTC.

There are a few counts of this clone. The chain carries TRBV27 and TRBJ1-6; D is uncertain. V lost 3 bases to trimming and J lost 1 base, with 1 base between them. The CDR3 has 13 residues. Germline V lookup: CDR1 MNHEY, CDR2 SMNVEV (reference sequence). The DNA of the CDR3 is TGTGCCAGCAGTTTTTCCTATAATTCACCCCTCCACTTT. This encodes CASSFSYNSPLHF.

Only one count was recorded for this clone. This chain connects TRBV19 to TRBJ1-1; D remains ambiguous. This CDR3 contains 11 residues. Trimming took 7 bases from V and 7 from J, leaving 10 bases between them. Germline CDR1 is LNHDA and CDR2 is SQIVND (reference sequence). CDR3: CASKADVEAFF. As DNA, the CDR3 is TGTGCCAGTAAGGCAGATGTTGAAGCTTTCTTT. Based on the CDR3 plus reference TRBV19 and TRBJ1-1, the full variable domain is DGGITQSPKYLFRKEGQNVTLSCEQNLNHDAMYWYRQDPGQGLRLIYYSQIVNDFQKGDIAEGYSVSREKKESFPLTVTSAQKNPTAFYLCASKADVEAFFGQGTRLTVV.

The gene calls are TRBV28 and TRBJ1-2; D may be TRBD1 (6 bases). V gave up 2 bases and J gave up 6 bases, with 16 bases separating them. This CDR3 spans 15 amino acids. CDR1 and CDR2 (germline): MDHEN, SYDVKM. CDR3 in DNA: TGTGCCAGCAGTTTAGCTCGGTCGGGGGCGGATGGCTACACCTTC. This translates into CASSLARSGADGYTF.

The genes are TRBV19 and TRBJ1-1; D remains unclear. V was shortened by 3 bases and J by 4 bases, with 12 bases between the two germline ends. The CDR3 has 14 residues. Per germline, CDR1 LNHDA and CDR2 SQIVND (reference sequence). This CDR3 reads CASSMSIYGTEAFF. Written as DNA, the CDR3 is TGTGCCAGTAGTATGTCCATCTACGGCACTGAAGCTTTCTTT.